The clone carrying this TCR beta chain has a count of ten or more. The antigen remains undetermined. Template-switching 5'RACE yielded the TCR cDNA; a universal primer site and UMIs were added in the process. TCRdb redid the calling of the 5' RACE reads with MiXCR, one entry per CDR3 protein. The table includes 230,000 or so distinct CDR3 sequences, over 3% detected once. Germline CDR1 LNHNV, CDR2 YYDKDF (reference sequence). With 1 base removed from V and 4 bases from J, the gap between germline ends came to 16 bases. The CDR3 has 16 amino acids. The sample originates from a study of T cells after yellow fever vaccination. Findings and caveats of the study: Faster peaking, at day 5 versus 15, marked a secondary response that was weaker. Repertoires sorted by FACS could include abundant clonotypes that are contaminants from the bulk population.

The chain couples TRBV15 to TRBJ1-1; maybe TRBD1 (6 bases). Sequencing was performed on PBMCs, taken 15 days after the yellow fever booster vaccination. The origin of this receptor is a young man who received the YFV17D yellow fever vaccine. CDR3 nucleotides: TGTGCCACCAGCAGAGCTGAAACAGGGTATGGCACTGAAGCTTTCTTT. Amino acids: CATSRAETGYGTEAFF.